Below, one T cell receptor beta chain is given with its context. The antigen is undetermined. The sample originates from a study of T-cell memory formation after mild COVID-19. General observations from the study: Later expanders leaned CD4+, whereas clones that contracted between day 15 and 85 were balanced CD4/CD8. There were some responding clones in pre-infection memory, which suggested that cross-reactive memory had joined. The authors did not confirm SARS-CoV-2 specificity of second-wave clones peaking day 37.

Trimming shortened V by 0 bases and J by 10 bases, and 11 bases separated the two germline ends. CDR1 SGHRS and CDR2 YFSETQ come from the germline V gene. The CDR3 totals 14 residues. After 5'RACE with constant-segment primers, TCR alpha and TCR beta cDNA libraries carrying sample barcodes and UMIs were obtained. From the 5' RACE reads, TCRdb called clonotypes with MiXCR, one entry per CDR3 protein. Among about 150,000 distinct CDR3 sequences, roughly 15% were seen once, and the ten largest hold approximately 14%. This chain joins TRBV5-1 and TRBJ1-6; possible D gene TRBD1, 5 bases. The source of this sequence is an adult woman who had mild COVID-19 (a few samples of this study predate the infection). Cell type and time point are not known. The material sequenced was PBMCs or a T cell subset sorted from them (not recorded which). The CDR3 DNA sequence: TGCGCCAGCAGCTTGGCAGGGAGAGGGTCACCCCTCCACTTT. It yields the protein CASSLAGRGSPLHF.